This TCR beta chain was sequenced for a study of T cell responses to AZD1222 COVID-19 vaccine. Study information: Analysis merged second doses at about 4 or about 12 weeks. Findings of the study overall: Among the donors, most were white British and more were female, and clonal diversity was possibly underestimated. Repertoire samples came only from after the peak T cell response. The CD4 TCRs associated with vaccination extended across spike and predominated at 160-218 and 743-854.

TCRdb's table, derived via immunoSEQ multiplex PCR, lists solely in-frame clones and lacks some. The sample has about 140,000 clones; roughly 90% are singletons. Concerning this clone itself: Its antigen remains unidentified.

V trimming: 6 bases; J trimming: 0 bases; junction bases outside the gene matches: 9. CDR3 length: 17 residues. CDR1 and CDR2 (germline): SGHTA, FQGNSA. V usage is TRBV7-2 and J usage is TRBJ2-3, with 10 nucleotides matching TRBD2. This material consisted of peripheral blood, taken on day 0 of AZD1222 vaccination. The sequence came from an adult in good health. The CDR3 DNA reads as TGTGCCAGCAGGTTTAGCGGGGGGCCATCTAGCACAGATACGCAGTATTTT. Translated, it gives CASRFSGGPSSTDTQYF. The variable domain in full, with the rest retrieved from reference TRBV7-2 and TRBJ2-3, is GAGVSQSPSNKVTEKGKDVELRCDPISGHTALYWYRQSLGQGLEFLIYFQGNSAPDKSGLPSDRFSAERTGGSVSTLTIQRTQQEDSAVYLCASRFSGGPSSTDTQYFGPGTRLTVL.